The 32 T cell receptor beta chains below were found in one sample sequenced in a study of shared T cell receptors in the human thymus. Sequenced by immunoSEQ multiplex PCR; TCRdb stores in-frame clones only, minus some. The profile shows roughly 660,000 clones, approximately 87% of them singletons. These data also featured in a second study, about human thymus T cells.

Sequencing was carried out using thymocytes. Every receptor here comes from a boy under two years old with a congenital heart defect.

Details on this clone: The junction departs from germline at one end; a sequencing error may be responsible. The chain carries TRBV25-1 and TRBJ2-2; D is possibly TRBD2 (6 bases). The V gene's germline CDR1 is MGHDK and CDR2 SYGVNS. The CDR3 has 17 residues. DNA of the CDR3: TGTGCCAGCAGTGCGGGCAGGATACTTGTTGGCACCGGGGGGCTGTTTTTT. Translating gives CASSAGRILVGTGGLFF.

In its sample, this clone was seen a few times. The V gene is TRBV28, the J gene TRBJ1-3; D gene unclear. The germline gives CDR1 MDHEN, CDR2 SYDVKM. The CDR3 is 11 amino acids. With 6 bases removed from V and 9 bases from J, the gap between germline ends came to 9 bases. CDR3 bases: TGTGCCAGCAGGCTAGTAGGCACCATATATTTT. Translated, it gives CASRLVGTIYF.

This chain uses TRBV27 with TRBJ2-1, with TRBD2 identical over 8 bases. V lost 10 bases and J lost 4; bases outside the gene matches: 9. This CDR3 is 14 amino acids long. The germline V gene encodes CDR1 MNHEY and CDR2 SMNVEV (reference sequence). The CDR3 nucleotides read TGTGCCACTGGAGCGGGAGACATTTACAATGAGCAGTTCTTC. This gives the protein CATGAGDIYNEQFF.

This clone was detected only a few times. V and J are TRBV5-1 and TRBJ2-3; 7 bases map to TRBD2. From germline, CDR1 is SGHRS and CDR2 YFSETQ. The ends lost 0 bases at V and 1 base at J; junction bases unmatched: 8. CDR3 size: 17 residues. The CDR3 region has the DNA TGCGCCAGCAGCTTGGAGCTAGCGGAGAGGGGCACAGATACGCAGTATTTT. It is translated as CASSLELAERGTDTQYF.

The rearrangement links TRBV7-6 to TRBJ1-2; TRBD1 agrees at 7 bases. Germline-derived CDR1 and CDR2 are SGHVS and FNYEAQ. The CDR3 contains 14 residues. J gave up 5 bases and V 5 bases, and 8 bases lay outside the gene matches. The CDR3 DNA reads as TGTGCCAGCAGCCCCCAGGGGGGTGGGTATGGCTACACCTTC. Translation gives CASSPQGGGYGYTF.

This clone was picked up one time. The rearrangement joins TRBV27 to TRBJ2-5; 12 nucleotides line up with TRBD1. Germline assignment: CDR1 MNHEY and CDR2 SMNVEV (reference sequence). With 5 bases clipped from V and 1 base from J, the junction kept 5 bases outside the gene matches. CDR3 length: 16 amino acids. The CDR3 loop is CASSPGTGGSQETQYF. The CDR3 nucleotides are TGTGCCAGCAGTCCCGGGACAGGGGGCTCCCAAGAGACCCAGTACTTC.

J is TRBJ2-7 and V is TRBV15; 12 bases are shared with TRBD2. Germline CDR1 is LNHNV and CDR2 is YYDKDF (reference sequence). Unmatched junction bases numbered 7, after V lost 0 bases and J lost 1 base. The length of the CDR3 is 18 residues. CDR3 DNA: TGTGCCACCAGCAGAGATCTCGGGACTAGCGGGTATTCCTACGAGCAGTACTTC. Its protein is CATSRDLGTSGYSYEQYF.

V is TRBV4-1 and J is TRBJ1-2, with 8 bases that match TRBD1. This CDR3 is 16 amino acids long. Germline V gene lookup returns CDR1 MGHRA and CDR2 YSYEKL. V shed 4 bases, J shed 0 bases, and the junction held 7 bases outside the gene matches. The CDR3 sequence is CASSLRQGSTNYGYTF. As DNA, the CDR3 is TGCGCCAGCAGCCTTAGACAGGGGTCGACTAACTATGGCTACACCTTC.

V and J are TRBV28 and TRBJ2-7; the D gene is possibly TRBD2 (6 bases). V lost 5 bases and J lost 0, with 17 bases in between. The CDR3 length is 16 residues. Looked up from germline, CDR1 is MDHEN and CDR2 is SYDVKM. This CDR3 is CASSGSWREASYEQYF. In nucleotides, the CDR3 is TGTGCCAGCAGTGGTAGCTGGAGGGAGGCCTCCTACGAGCAGTACTTC. Using reference TRBV28 and TRBJ2-7 for the parts outside the CDR3, the full variable domain is DVKVTQSSRYLVKRTGEKVFLECVQDMDHENMFWYRQDPGLGLRLIYFSYDVKMKEKGDIPEGYSVSREKKERFSLILESASTNQTSMYLCASSGSWREASYEQYFGPGTRLTVT.

The chain recombines TRBV9 with TRBJ2-3; TRBD2 agrees at 10 bases. Germline values: CDR1 SGDLS, CDR2 YYNGEE. This CDR3 contains 16 residues. V dropped 2 bases and J dropped 2; count of bases not matched to a gene: 5. The chain's CDR3 is CASSVYGLAATDTQYF. For the CDR3, the DNA is TGTGCCAGCAGCGTTTACGGACTAGCGGCCACAGATACGCAGTATTTT. The variable domain in full, with the rest retrieved from reference TRBV9 and TRBJ2-3, is DSGVTQTPKHLITATGQRVTLRCSPRSGDLSVYWYQQSLDQGLQFLIQYYNGEERAKGNILERFSAQQFPDLHSELNLSSLELGDSALYFCASSVYGLAATDTQYFGPGTRLTVL.

The chain couples TRBV7-9 to TRBJ2-3, with 8 bases lining up with TRBD2. Per the germline V gene, CDR1 is SEHNR and CDR2 is FQNEAQ (reference sequence). J was trimmed by 4 bases and V by 5 bases; bases with no gene match: 8. This CDR3 has 15 residues. The CDR3 sequence is CASSPLVGGADTQYF. The CDR3, as DNA: TGTGCCAGCAGCCCTCTGGTCGGGGGGGCAGATACGCAGTATTTT. The full variable domain, completed using reference TRBV7-9 and TRBJ2-3, is DTGVSQNPRHKITKRGQNVTFRCDPISEHNRLYWYRQTLGQGPEFLTYFQNEAQLEKSRLLSDRFSAERPKGSFSTLEIQRTEQGDSAMYLCASSPLVGGADTQYFGPGTRLTVL.

The J gene is TRBJ2-7, the V gene TRBV10-1; a weak D match, TRBD2 (6 bases). The CDR3 is made up of 13 amino acids. CDR1 is WNHNN and CDR2 is SYGVQD in the germline V gene (reference sequence). Trimming removed 10 bases at V and 2 bases at J, with 15 bases between. CDR3 DNA sequence: TGCGCCACAACGGGAGAGGGAACCTACGAGCAGTACTTC. It codes for CATTGEGTYEQYF.

V gene TRBV7-2 combines with J gene TRBJ1-2, with D unresolved. This CDR3 has 14 amino acids. The germline CDR1 and CDR2 sequences are SGHTA and FQGNSA. With 3 bases removed from V and 7 bases from J, the gap between germline ends came to 15 bases. The CDR3 here is CASSFNATRFGYTF. The CDR3 region has the DNA TGTGCCAGCAGCTTTAATGCCACCAGATTTGGCTACACCTTC.

CDR3 sequence (DNA): TGTGCCAGCTCACTGGCCGGACTAGCATATCACGAGCAGTACTTC. Its protein product is CASSLAGLAYHEQYF. The chain joins TRBV18 to TRBJ2-7; 8 bases fit TRBD2. V dropped 4 bases and J dropped 5; count of bases not matched to a gene: 10. Germline assignment: CDR1 KGHSH and CDR2 LQKENI. This CDR3 is 15 amino acids long. The whole variable domain, remainder taken from reference TRBV18 and TRBJ2-7, is NAGVMQNPRHLVRRRGQEARLRCSPMKGHSHVYWYRQLPEEGLKFMVYLQKENIIDESGMPKERFSAEFPKEGPSILRIQQVVRGDSAAYFCASSLAGLAYHEQYFGPGTRLTVT.

The V and J genes are TRBV7-2 and TRBJ2-7; perhaps TRBD1 as D (6 bases). The germline V gene encodes CDR1 SGHTA and CDR2 FQGNSA. Trimming left V 4 bases short and J 5 bases short, with 18 bases between. This CDR3 comprises 15 residues. CDR3 DNA: TGTGCCAGCAGCTCGCGAGGGGGTATAGGAAACGAGCAGTACTTC. It encodes CASSSRGGIGNEQYF.

The DNA of the CDR3 is TGTGCCAGCAGTAACAGGGAAGAGACTGAAGCTTTCTTT. It codes for CASSNREETEAFF. The J gene is TRBJ1-1, the V gene TRBV6-1; weak D call: TRBD1 (6 bases). This CDR3 contains 13 residues. Trimming took off 5 bases at V and 5 bases at J, with 12 bases between the two ends. Germline CDR1 is MNHNS and CDR2 is SASEGT.

V is TRBV9 and J is TRBJ2-1, with 8 bases aligning to TRBD2. This CDR3 spans 19 amino acids. V lost 0 bases and J lost 7; bases outside the gene matches: 18. Germline lookup yields CDR1 SGDLS and CDR2 YYNGEE. CDR3 in amino acids: CASSVARGGGSEVGNEQFF. As DNA, the CDR3 is TGTGCCAGCAGCGTAGCTCGGGGGGGCGGGAGTGAGGTAGGGAATGAGCAGTTCTTC.

This chain joins TRBV19 and TRBJ2-2; perhaps TRBD1 as D (6 bases). The V end lost 3 bases, the J end lost 2 bases, and 13 bases lay between the germline ends. The V gene's germline CDR1 is LNHDA and CDR2 SQIVND (reference sequence). This CDR3 contains 16 residues. The CDR3 loop reads CASSIGQGLNTGELFF. CDR3 in DNA: TGTGCCAGTAGTATCGGTCAGGGGCTTAACACCGGGGAGCTGTTTTTT.

A single count supports this clone. The germline gene is not matched at one end of the junction; a read error may be the cause. The rearrangement joins TRBV27 to TRBJ2-7, with D possibly being TRBD2 (5 bases). This CDR3 spans 12 amino acids. The V gene's germline CDR1 is MNHEY and CDR2 SMNVEV (reference sequence). The CDR3 here is CASGSGSYGQYF. The CDR3 DNA sequence: TGTGCCAGCGGGAGCGGTTCCTACGGGCAGTACTTC.

The V gene is TRBV14, the J gene TRBJ1-1; no definite D call. Germline CDR1 reads SGHDN; CDR2 reads FVKESK. V lost 2 bases to trimming and J lost 5 bases, with 12 bases between them. The CDR3 contains 14 residues. CDR3 region: CASSQPGEWTEAFF. Written as DNA, the CDR3 is TGTGCCAGCAGCCAACCGGGAGAGTGGACTGAAGCTTTCTTT.

This chain connects TRBV4-1 to TRBJ2-2; D is perhaps TRBD1 (6 bases). The germline V gene encodes CDR1 MGHRA and CDR2 YSYEKL. V was cut by 4 bases and J by 1 base, with 16 bases left in between. CDR3 length: 17 residues. The CDR3 region is CASSRCGQHLNTGELFF. DNA of the CDR3: TGCGCCAGCAGCCGGTGTGGACAGCACCTGAACACCGGGGAGCTGTTTTTT.

The chain links TRBV6-5 to TRBJ2-3; TRBD1 matches at 8 bases. The CDR3 has 16 amino acids. Germline V CDR1 and CDR2: MNHEY, SVGAGI. V shed 1 base and J 5 bases; nucleotides not matched to a gene: 8. The CDR3 loop reads CASSYYRQGAGDTQYF. Here the CDR3 DNA reads TGTGCCAGCAGTTACTACAGGCAGGGGGCAGGAGATACGCAGTATTTT.

The chain uses TRBV7-6 and TRBJ2-1; D is uncertain. This CDR3 is built from 13 residues. Germline lookup yields CDR1 SGHVS and CDR2 FNYEAQ. Trimming left V 1 base short and J 6 bases short, with 7 bases between. The chain's CDR3 is CASSLDTFNEQFF. The CDR3 coding sequence is TGTGCCAGCAGCTTAGACACCTTCAATGAGCAGTTCTTC.

The V call is TRBV6-6, the J call TRBJ2-1; the D is unclear. Trimming shortened V by 2 bases and J by 5 bases, and 4 bases separated the two germline ends. Germline lookup yields CDR1 MNHNY and CDR2 SVGAGI (reference sequence). This CDR3 spans 12 amino acids. DNA for the CDR3: TGTGCCAGCAGTTACGAGGACAATGAGCAGTTCTTC. Translation gives CASSYEDNEQFF.

The count of this clone is one. The V gene is TRBV13, the J gene TRBJ2-1; 15 positions agree with TRBD2. The CDR3 has 17 residues. The trim removed 5 bases at V and 2 bases at J, leaving 4 bases unmatched. The germline V gene encodes CDR1 PRHDT and CDR2 FYEKMQ (reference sequence). CDR3 loop: CASSRTSGRAPYNEQFF. The CDR3, as DNA: TGTGCCAGCAGCCGGACTAGCGGGAGGGCCCCCTACAATGAGCAGTTCTTC. The full variable domain, completed using reference TRBV13 and TRBJ2-1, is AAGVIQSPRHLIKEKRETATLKCYPIPRHDTVYWYQQGPGQDPQFLISFYEKMQSDKGSIPDRFSAQQFSDYHSELNMSSLELGDSALYFCASSRTSGRAPYNEQFFGPGTRLTVL.

This clone was detected only once. The chain links TRBV28 to TRBJ2-7; 11 bases align to TRBD2. V lost 4 bases, J lost 4 bases, and 18 bases stayed unmatched. The length of the CDR3 is 19 residues. The germline V gene has CDR1 MDHEN and CDR2 SYDVKM. CDR3 sequence reads: CASSSRRDETSGSAYEQYF. For the CDR3, the DNA is TGTGCCAGCAGTTCTCGGCGGGACGAAACTAGCGGGAGCGCTTACGAGCAGTACTTC.

The rearrangement joins TRBV6-1 to TRBJ2-3, with TRBD2 as a possible D gene (5 bases). V was pared by 4 bases and J by 3 bases, with 8 bases between. This CDR3 is 13 amino acids long. Germline V gene sequence: CDR1 MNHNS, CDR2 SASEGT. The CDR3 reads CASSARETDTQYF. CDR3 DNA: TGTGCCAGCAGTGCGAGGGAGACAGATACGCAGTATTTT.

V usage is TRBV5-6 and J usage is TRBJ1-2, with D possibly TRBD1 on 5 matching bases. Trimming cost V 2 bases and J 0 bases, with 5 bases left between them. The germline V gene encodes CDR1 SGHDT and CDR2 YYEEEE. This CDR3 spans 13 amino acids. CDR3 loop: CASSLGANYGYTF. DNA of the CDR3: TGTGCCAGCAGCTTAGGGGCTAACTATGGCTACACCTTC.

The chain carries TRBV18 and TRBJ1-2; TRBD1 matches 10 bases. The trim removed 6 bases at V and 5 bases at J, leaving 6 bases unmatched. CDR3 length: 14 amino acids. The germline gives CDR1 KGHSH, CDR2 LQKENI. The CDR3 coding sequence is TGTGCCAGCTCCGCCCGGGACAGGGGTTATGGCTACACCTTC. This sequence encodes CASSARDRGYGYTF.

V gene TRBV5-8 combines with J gene TRBJ1-1; maybe TRBD1 (6 bases). This CDR3 is built from 15 residues. The V end lost 3 bases, the J end lost 4 bases, and 16 bases lay between the germline ends. The germline CDR1 and CDR2 sequences are SGHTS and YDEGEE. DNA for the CDR3: TGTGCCAGCAGCTCCAGGACAGCTCGGCCCACTGAAGCTTTCTTT. Translating gives CASSSRTARPTEAFF.

This chain links TRBV7-2 with TRBJ2-1; 9 bases line up with TRBD2. CDR3 length: 18 residues. The germline V gene encodes CDR1 SGHTA and CDR2 FQGNSA. The J segment lost 8 bases and the V segment lost 1 base, leaving 15 bases of the junction unmatched. CDR3 in amino acids: CASSLDARGLARLDEQFF. The DNA for the CDR3 is TGTGCCAGCAGCTTAGATGCTAGGGGACTAGCCAGGCTCGATGAGCAGTTCTTC.

V is TRBV11-2 and J is TRBJ2-3; D not certain. CDR1 and CDR2 (germline): SGHAT, FQNNGV. Trimming pared 0 bases from V and 6 bases from J, leaving 10 bases between. This CDR3 is built from 14 residues. Here the CDR3 reads CASSLDPMVDTQYF. As DNA, the CDR3 is TGTGCCAGCAGCTTAGATCCTATGGTGGATACGCAGTATTTT.